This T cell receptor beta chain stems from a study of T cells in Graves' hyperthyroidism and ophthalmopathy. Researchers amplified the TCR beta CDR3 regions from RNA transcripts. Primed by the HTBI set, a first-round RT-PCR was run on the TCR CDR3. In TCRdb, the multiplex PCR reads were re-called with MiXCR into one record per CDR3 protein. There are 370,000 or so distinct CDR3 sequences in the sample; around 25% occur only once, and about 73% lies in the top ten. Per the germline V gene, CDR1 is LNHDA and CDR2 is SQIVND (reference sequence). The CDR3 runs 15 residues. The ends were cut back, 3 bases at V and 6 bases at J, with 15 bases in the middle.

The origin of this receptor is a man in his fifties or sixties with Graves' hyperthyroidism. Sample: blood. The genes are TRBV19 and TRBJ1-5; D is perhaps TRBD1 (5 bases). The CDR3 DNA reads TGTGCCAGTAGTATTTTGGGGGAGGAAGGTCAGCCCCAGCATTTT. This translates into CASSILGEEGQPQHF.